This T cell receptor (beta chain) was sequenced in a study of T cells in Graves' hyperthyroidism and ophthalmopathy. Notes on the study in general: Most clonotypes that expanded in the thyroid above 0.001 also showed up in blood.

Of note for this clonotype: Its matching antigen is unknown.

V gave up 11 bases and J gave up 5 bases; unmatched junction bases: 6. This CDR3 comprises 13 residues. The germline CDR1 and CDR2 sequences are SGHTA and FQGNSA. RNA transcripts gave rise to amplified TCR beta CDR3 regions. The HTBI primer set served for first-round RT-PCR of the TCR CDR3. MiXCR was run by TCRdb on the multiplex PCR reads, yielding one entry per CDR3 protein. The sample consists of 500,000 to 600,000 distinct CDR3 sequences, roughly 50% of them appearing once. The chain links TRBV7-2 to TRBJ2-1; 10 bases are shared with TRBD2. Sequencing was done on a sample of peripheral blood or thyroid tissue (not recorded which). The clonotype was recovered from an adult woman with Graves' disease, either hyperthyroidism or ophthalmopathy (not recorded which). The CDR3 DNA reads TGTGCCGGAGGGACTAGCGACCACAATGAGCAGTTCTTC. Translation: CAGGTSDHNEQFF.